A single sample is the source of the 16 T cell receptor beta chains below, sequenced in a study of OX40 agonist ivuxolimab in advanced cancers. Profiling relied on immunoSEQ multiplex PCR, and the TCRdb table lists in-frame clones only, not all of them. This sample has around 30,000 clones, with roughly 80% found just once. Sequencing used CD4+ or CD8+ T cells sorted from blood, obtained in a trial of the OX40 agonist ivuxolimab. Every receptor here comes from an adult with an advanced solid tumor such as melanoma, head and neck, liver or kidney cancer.

The chain employs TRBV27 and TRBJ2-7, with 8 bases aligning to TRBD1. Germline values: CDR1 MNHEY, CDR2 SMNVEV (reference sequence). V lost 6 bases to trimming and J lost 0 bases; unmatched junction nucleotides: 7. The CDR3 totals 15 residues. The CDR3: CASSRSGGTSYEQYF. The CDR3 DNA follows: TGTGCCAGCAGCCGATCAGGGGGCACCTCCTACGAGCAGTACTTC.

This clone was detected a few times. The chain has TRBV4-1 and TRBJ1-6; 7 bases fit TRBD1. Unmatched junction bases numbered 5, after V lost 3 bases and J lost 6 bases. The V gene's germline CDR1 is MGHRA and CDR2 YSYEKL. The CDR3 sequence is 15 residues long. CDR3 residues: CASSQYRGGNSPLHF. The CDR3 nucleotides are TGCGCCAGCAGCCAGTACAGGGGTGGTAATTCACCCCTCCACTTT.

This clone was detected only a few times. This chain uses TRBV7-6 with TRBJ2-2; D gene ambiguous. Germline V gene data show CDR1 as SGHVS and CDR2 as FNYEAQ. The ends were cut back, 4 bases at V and 4 bases at J, with 16 bases in the middle. This CDR3 has 16 amino acids. The CDR3 region is CASSSVTRQATGELFF. The CDR3 region has the DNA TGTGCCAGCAGCTCGGTCACCCGCCAAGCCACCGGGGAGCTGTTTTTT.

This chain connects TRBV28 to TRBJ2-4; D gene ambiguous. Looked up from germline, CDR1 is MDHEN and CDR2 is SYDVKM. V was shortened by 7 bases and J by 0 bases, with 10 bases between the two germline ends. The CDR3 runs to 14 residues. This chain's CDR3 is CASNPALAKNIQYF. CDR3 sequence (DNA): TGTGCCAGCAATCCAGCGCTAGCCAAAAACATTCAGTACTTC.

The chain links TRBV6-5 to TRBJ2-7; tentatively, D is TRBD2 (6 bases). Germline V CDR1 and CDR2: MNHEY, SVGAGI. The V end was cut by 7 bases, the J end by 5 bases, with 15 bases between. The CDR3 is made up of 13 amino acids. In DNA form, the CDR3 reads TGTGCCAGCAACCCCGGAGGGAGCCACGAGCAGTACTTC. Protein: CASNPGGSHEQYF.

This clone was detected only a few times. This chain joins TRBV9 and TRBJ1-4; D is uncertain. CDR3 length: 14 residues. Trimming stripped 4 bases from V and 5 bases from J, with 12 bases between. Germline lookup yields CDR1 SGDLS and CDR2 YYNGEE. CDR3 region: CASSFGPQNEKLFF. As DNA, the CDR3 is TGTGCCAGCAGCTTTGGACCGCAGAATGAAAAACTGTTTTTT.

The chain recombines TRBV5-1 with TRBJ2-7, with a weak D call TRBD2 (6 bases). Germline V gene sequence: CDR1 SGHRS, CDR2 YFSETQ. The CDR3 runs to 17 residues. Trimming left V 4 bases short and J 5 bases short, with 25 bases between. The CDR3 DNA sequence: TGCGCCAGCAGCCCTAGCGTAGGGGTCCGTCGGGTTGACGAGCAGTACTTC. This gives the protein CASSPSVGVRRVDEQYF.

In its sample, this clone was seen a few times. CDR3 sequence reads: CASTKGDREAFF. The CDR3 nucleotides read TGTGCCAGCACCAAGGGAGACCGTGAAGCTTTCTTT. The chain employs TRBV6-5 and TRBJ1-1; D gene uncertain. The V and J ends lost 7 bases and 7 bases respectively, with 13 bases between them. Germline V lookup: CDR1 MNHEY, CDR2 SVGAGI. The CDR3 has 12 amino acids.

CDR3 residues: CASRSGQLTGELFF. CDR3 sequence (DNA): TGTGCCAGCAGATCGGGACAGCTTACCGGGGAGCTGTTTTTT. The rearrangement uses TRBV7-2 and TRBJ2-2, with 7 bases that match TRBD1. Trimming removed 6 bases from V and 5 bases from J; junction bases left unmatched: 6. The CDR3 is 14 residues long. Germline V CDR1 and CDR2: SGHTA, FQGNSA. Complete variable domain (other parts from reference TRBV7-2 and TRBJ2-2): GAGVSQSPSNKVTEKGKDVELRCDPISGHTALYWYRQSLGQGLEFLIYFQGNSAPDKSGLPSDRFSAERTGGSVSTLTIQRTQQEDSAVYLCASRSGQLTGELFFGEGSRLTVL.

This rearrangement joins TRBV7-9 to TRBJ1-2; 8 bases fit TRBD1. Trimming cost V 3 bases and J 1 base; bases outside gene matches: 4. The germline V gene encodes CDR1 SEHNR and CDR2 FQNEAQ (reference sequence). The CDR3 is 15 amino acids. The CDR3 coding sequence is TGTGCCAGCAGCTTTCAGGGGGCCATTAACTATGGCTACACCTTC. This gives the protein CASSFQGAINYGYTF.

Notes on this clone: At one of its ends the junction is not consistent with the germline gene, which may arise from a read error. The chain couples TRBV11-3 to TRBJ1-6, with 7 bases that match TRBD1. The length of the CDR3 is 16 residues. Germline CDR1 reads SGHNT; CDR2 reads YENEEA. The CDR3: CASSVDRDAYNSPLHF. The CDR3 DNA reads TGTGCCAGCAGCGTAGACAGGGATGCCTATAATTCACCCCTCCACTTT.

By frequency in the sample, this clone is medium-sized (0.01 to 0.1%). The DNA is omitted, as the CDR3 cannot be located on it reliably, and the CDR3 follows TCRdb's listing. The chain is built from TRBV2 and TRBJ1-6; TRBD1, as called in the table, went unchecked against the DNA. The CDR3 is made up of 15 amino acids, end residues included. In germline, CDR1 is SNHLY, CDR2 FYNNEI. The CDR3 spells CASSFFGQGNSPLHF.

The sample holds one count of this clone. The CDR3 nucleotides are TGTGCCAGCAGCCCCATTGCAGGGGGCGAATATGAGCAGTTCTTC. This sequence encodes CASSPIAGGEYEQFF. The J gene is TRBJ2-1, the V gene TRBV6-4, with TRBD1 matching 8 bases. V lost 6 bases, J lost 8 bases, and 12 bases stayed unmatched. This CDR3 is built from 15 residues. Germline values: CDR1 MRHNA, CDR2 SNTAGT.

The V and J genes are TRBV6-5 and TRBJ2-5; D might be TRBD1 (6 bases). The germline V gene has CDR1 MNHEY and CDR2 SVGAGI. CDR3 size: 12 residues. V shed 6 bases and J shed 5 bases, with 10 bases lying between them. The CDR3 DNA reads TGTGCCAGCAGGGGGGCGAAGGAGACCCAGTACTTC. As protein: CASRGAKETQYF.

This clone has just a few counts. V and J are TRBV4-1 and TRBJ1-3; D ambiguous. The germline V gene encodes CDR1 MGHRA and CDR2 YSYEKL. V lost 1 base and J lost 4, with 11 bases in between. This CDR3 is built from 15 residues. CDR3 protein: CASSQVALEGNTIYF. The CDR3 nucleotides read TGCGCCAGCAGCCAAGTGGCCCTGGAAGGAAACACCATATATTTT.

This chain links TRBV11-2 with TRBJ2-7, with 9 positions matching TRBD1. Per the germline V gene, CDR1 is SGHAT and CDR2 is FQNNGV. The CDR3 sequence is 17 residues long. With V trimmed by 2 bases and J by 2 bases, 10 bases remained unmatched. The CDR3 bases are TGTGCCAGCAGCTTAAGATCCGGGACAGGGTACCCCTACGAGCAGTACTTC. Protein: CASSLRSGTGYPYEQYF.